These 24 T cell receptor beta chains came from one sample sequenced in a study of regulatory T cells in long-lasting Graves disease. Through Arm-PCR of CDR3 regions and iRepertoire HTBI primers, TCR beta libraries were built. From the multiplex PCR reads, TCRdb called clonotypes with MiXCR, one entry per CDR3 protein. The data hold about 310,000 distinct CDR3 sequences, with over 15% observed a single time. Regarding time point: newly diagnosed GD, antithyroid drugs for less than 3 months. PBMCs were the source of the RNA used for TCR sequencing. The material sequenced was peripheral blood mononuclear cells (PBMCs), taken at new diagnosis, from a patient treated with antithyroid drugs. These receptors were collected from a female donor with Graves disease.

This clonotype was picked up a small number of times. Since a much larger clone is just one base distant, this may be a read error. The V and J genes are TRBV12-3 or TRBV12-4 and TRBJ2-2; D unresolved. Trimming took 8 bases from V and 0 from J, leaving 13 bases between them. The CDR3 totals 15 residues. CDR3 sequence: CASVVDNANTGELFF. In DNA, the CDR3 is TGTGCCAGCGTGGTAGACAACGCGAACACCGGGGAGCTGTTTTTT.

The sample holds a few counts of this clonotype. The chain combines TRBV19 with TRBJ1-4; maybe TRBD1 (5 bases). Germline CDR1 and CDR2: LNHDA and SQIVND (reference sequence). This CDR3 contains 14 residues. V was shortened by 3 bases and J by 8 bases, with 13 bases between the two germline ends. Written as DNA, the CDR3 is TGTGCCAGTAGTATCAGCCAGGGTCGCGAAAAACTGTTTTTT. It translates to CASSISQGREKLFF.

This sequence joins TRBV28 and TRBJ1-1, with 8 positions matching TRBD1. Trimming cost V 5 bases and J 5 bases; bases outside gene matches: 10. Germline V gene data show CDR1 as MDHEN and CDR2 as SYDVKM. CDR3 length equals 15 residues. CDR3 sequence (DNA): TGTGCCAGCAGTCCTCGCAGGGGGCCGTATACTGAAGCTTTCTTT. Protein: CASSPRRGPYTEAFF.

This clonotype was seen ten or more times. The genes are TRBV12-3 or TRBV12-4 and TRBJ2-2, with D perhaps matching TRBD2 (6 bases). The CDR3 has 12 residues. V was shortened by 10 bases and J by 1 base, with 7 bases between the two germline ends. In nucleotides, the CDR3 is TGTGCCATCGGGGGGAACACCGGGGAGCTGTTTTTT. Translated: CAIGGNTGELFF.

This clonotype was detected a few times. This sequence joins TRBV24-1 and TRBJ2-5; 7 nucleotides line up with TRBD1. The end of the DNA aligns better with TRBJ2-1, so the J call may be wrong. The germline CDR1 and CDR2 sequences are KGHDR and SFDVKD. This CDR3 region has 14 residues. CDR3 protein: CATSDVGQRDEQFF. CDR3 sequence (DNA): TGTGCCACCAGTGACGTGGGACAGAGGGATGAGCAGTTCTTC.

The chain employs TRBV6-1 and TRBJ2-2; no clear D gene. CDR3 length: 10 residues. Germline CDR1 and CDR2: MNHNS and SASEGT. V was cut by 8 bases and J by 8 bases, with 6 bases left in between. The CDR3 DNA follows: TGTGCCAGCTCGGTGGGGGAGCTGTTTTTT. Translating it yields CASSVGELFF.

The chain is built from TRBV5-4 and TRBJ2-7, with 8 bases fitting TRBD2. Germline loops: CDR1 SGHNT, CDR2 YYREEE (reference sequence). This CDR3 is 14 amino acids long. V was pared by 9 bases and J by 2 bases, with 10 bases of the junction left unmatched. CDR3 protein: CATSEREYTYEQYF. DNA of the CDR3: TGTGCCACTTCGGAGCGGGAGTATACCTACGAGCAGTACTTC.

This clonotype was counted many times. The rearrangement uses TRBV10-1 and TRBJ2-3, with 13 bases matching TRBD2. Germline V gene sequence: CDR1 WNHNN, CDR2 SYGVQD (reference sequence). The V segment lost 4 bases and the J segment 3 bases; nucleotides outside the gene matches: 4. The CDR3 contains 16 residues. CDR3 sequence reads: CASSAGTSGITDTQYF. The CDR3 nucleotides read TGCGCCAGCAGTGCCGGGACTAGCGGGATTACAGATACGCAGTATTTT.

This clonotype was counted many times. This rearrangement joins TRBV20-1 to TRBJ2-7; D is ambiguous. CDR1 and CDR2 (germline): DFQATT, SNEGSKA (reference sequence). This CDR3 region has 11 residues. V was trimmed by 7 bases and J by 6 bases, leaving 13 bases between them. CDR3 nucleotide sequence: TGCAGTGGACCGAAGCGCCGCGAGCAGTACTTC. This encodes CSGPKRREQYF.

This clonotype appeared many times. The J gene is TRBJ1-3, the V gene TRBV3-1; D call uncertain. The CDR3 spans 13 residues. Germline values: CDR1 LGHDT, CDR2 YNNKEL (reference sequence). V dropped 0 bases and J dropped 4 bases, with 4 bases sitting between them. The CDR3 reads CASSQDAGNTIYF. Here the CDR3 DNA reads TGTGCCAGCAGCCAAGATGCCGGAAACACCATATATTTT. Filled out from reference TRBV3-1 and TRBJ1-3, the complete variable domain reads DTAVSQTPKYLVTQMGNDKSIKCEQNLGHDTMYWYKQDSKKFLKIMFSYNNKELIINETVPNRFSPKSPDKAHLNLHINSLELGDSAVYFCASSQDAGNTIYFGEGSWLTVV.

The rearrangement links TRBV27 to TRBJ2-3; possibly TRBD1 or TRBD2 for D (7 bases each). Germline CDR1 reads MNHEY; CDR2 reads SMNVEV (reference sequence). V gave up 6 bases and J gave up 4 bases, with 14 bases separating them. This CDR3 region has 14 residues. For the CDR3, the DNA is TGTGCCAGCAGGCCTCAGGGGGGGCCAGATACGCAGTATTTT. As protein: CASRPQGGPDTQYF.

As regards this clonotype: A single base is all that separates this from a far larger clone, so a read error is likely. The CDR3 is CASSLGRGKKGNEQFF. In DNA, the CDR3 is TGTGCCAGCAGCTTAGGTCGGGGGAAAAAAGGCAATGAGCAGTTCTTC. The chain combines TRBV2 with TRBJ2-1, with D possibly TRBD2 on 6 matching bases. Germline lookup yields CDR1 SNHLY and CDR2 FYNNEI. The CDR3 has 16 residues. V lost 6 bases and J lost 6, with 21 bases in between.

This clonotype was counted only a few times. This rearrangement joins TRBV5-1 to TRBJ2-4; unclear D gene. The CDR3 has 14 residues. The germline CDR1 and CDR2 sequences are SGHRS and YFSETQ. V lost 3 bases and J 0 bases, leaving 7 bases between the germline ends. CDR3: CASSSDIAKNIQYF. CDR3 sequence (DNA): TGCGCCAGCAGCTCTGATATAGCCAAAAACATTCAGTACTTC.

The sample holds a few counts of this clonotype. The rearrangement uses TRBV5-1 and TRBJ2-7; D is unresolved. Germline V gene sequence: CDR1 SGHRS, CDR2 YFSETQ. V lost 6 bases and J lost 0, with 16 bases in between. This CDR3 contains 15 residues. DNA of the CDR3: TGCGCCAGCACCCCCGTGAGCCGATACTCCTACGAGCAGTACTTC. Translating gives CASTPVSRYSYEQYF.

A word on this clonotype: Compared with germline, one end of the junction differs, possibly owing to a read error. The chain joins TRBV6-2 or TRBV6-3 to TRBJ1-4; D is ambiguous. Germline loops: CDR1 MNHEY, CDR2 SVGEGT. This CDR3 has 18 residues. CDR3 protein: CASSYRQVGIATNEELFF. CDR3 in DNA: TGTGCCAGCAGTTACAGGCAGGTTGGGATTGCAACTAATGAAGAACTGTTTTTT.

The V call is TRBV11-2, the J call TRBJ2-2; perhaps TRBD2 as D (6 bases). Trimming pared 5 bases from V and 3 bases from J, leaving 22 bases between. Looked up from germline, CDR1 is SGHAT and CDR2 is FQNNGV. The CDR3 spans 18 residues. The CDR3 here is CASSASRGEVGYTGELFF. As DNA, the CDR3 is TGTGCCAGCAGCGCCTCAAGAGGGGAGGTTGGGTACACCGGGGAGCTGTTTTTT. The complete variable domain, with remaining parts taken from reference TRBV11-2 and TRBJ2-2, reads EAGVAQSPRYKIIEKRQSVAFWCNPISGHATLYWYQQILGQGPKLLIQFQNNGVVDDSQLPKDRFSAERLKGVDSTLKIQPAKLEDSAVYLCASSASRGEVGYTGELFFGEGSRLTVL.

This clonotype has at least ten counts. The chain couples TRBV11-2 to TRBJ2-3; 10 nucleotides line up with TRBD2. The closer fit of TRBJ2-5 to the DNA end suggests the J call may be wrong. CDR3 length equals 17 residues. Germline V gene lookup returns CDR1 SGHAT and CDR2 FQNNGV. The CDR3 DNA reads as TGTGCCACCCAAGGGCTAGCGGGAGTGGGGTCGGCAGAGACCCAGTACTTC. Its translation is CATQGLAGVGSAETQYF.

This clonotype was picked up many times. The chain joins TRBV24-1 to TRBJ2-1, with D unclear. The V and J ends lost 3 bases and 12 bases respectively, with 14 bases between them. Germline CDR1 KGHDR, CDR2 SFDVKD. This CDR3 is built from 13 residues. CDR3 sequence reads: CATSDGPAPRQFF. The DNA of the CDR3 is TGTGCCACCAGTGATGGGCCAGCCCCAAGGCAGTTCTTC.

Many counts were recorded for this clonotype. This chain joins TRBV20-1 and TRBJ2-5; TRBD1 aligns across 8 bases. Germline V gene data show CDR1 as DFQATT and CDR2 as SNEGSKA (reference sequence). Trimming at V came to 0 bases and at J to 2 bases, leaving 8 bases not matched to a gene. The CDR3 contains 16 residues. The CDR3 spells CSARETGTGEQETQYF. The CDR3 DNA reads as TGCAGTGCTAGAGAAACCGGGACAGGAGAACAAGAGACCCAGTACTTC.

This clonotype was recorded many times. The V call is TRBV13, the J call TRBJ1-2; D is ambiguous. V lost 4 bases and J 6 bases, leaving 9 bases between the germline ends. CDR1 PRHDT and CDR2 FYEKMQ come from the germline V gene (reference sequence). The CDR3 is made up of 12 amino acids. CDR3 in amino acids: CASSSVGDGYTF. CDR3 DNA: TGTGCCAGCAGCTCGGTTGGGGATGGCTACACCTTC.

In the case of this clonotype: This likely stems from a read error, as it lies one base from a far larger clone. The genes are TRBV12-3 or TRBV12-4 and TRBJ2-4; 14 nucleotides match TRBD2. The CDR3 is 17 amino acids. After removal of 11 bases from V and 13 bases from J, the junction contained 22 bases not matched to a gene. DNA of the CDR3: TGTGCCTGCTATGCGGTGGGGGGGACTAGCGGGAGTGGAGAGCAGTACTTC. Encoded protein: CACYAVGGTSGSGEQYF.

This clonotype occurred a few times. The chain uses TRBV3-1 and TRBJ2-7; no firm D call. CDR3 length: 14 residues. Germline V lookup: CDR1 LGHDT, CDR2 YNNKEL (reference sequence). Trimming left V 0 bases short and J 0 bases short, with 6 bases between. CDR3 loop: CASSQDPASYEQYF. The CDR3 region has the DNA TGTGCCAGCAGCCAAGATCCGGCCTCCTACGAGCAGTACTTC.

The table lists this clonotype with many counts. This chain uses TRBV11-2 with TRBJ1-5; D not resolved. V lost 1 base to trimming and J lost 1 base, with 8 bases between them. The CDR3 is 15 amino acids. Germline-derived CDR1 and CDR2 are SGHAT and FQNNGV. The CDR3: CASSLVPRSNQPQHF. CDR3 nucleotides: TGTGCCAGCAGCTTAGTGCCCAGGAGCAATCAGCCCCAGCATTTT. Based on the CDR3 plus reference TRBV11-2 and TRBJ1-5, the full variable domain is EAGVAQSPRYKIIEKRQSVAFWCNPISGHATLYWYQQILGQGPKLLIQFQNNGVVDDSQLPKDRFSAERLKGVDSTLKIQPAKLEDSAVYLCASSLVPRSNQPQHFGDGTRLSIL.

Many counts were recorded for this clonotype. The chain joins TRBV29-1 to TRBJ2-2; the match to TRBD2 covers 12 bases. Losses at the gene ends were 4 bases for V and 5 bases for J; bases not matched to a gene: 8. CDR1 and CDR2 from the germline V gene are SQVTM and ANQGSEA. The CDR3 has 16 residues. Written as DNA, the CDR3 is TGCAGCGTTGTACCCGGACTAGCGGGAAAAACCGGGGAGCTGTTTTTT. It is translated as CSVVPGLAGKTGELFF.